This T cell receptor (beta chain) stems from a study of molecular identifiers for immune sequencing clone quantification. General study points: Spiked TCR RNA from one Jurkat cell reportedly showed up when mixed among around 1 million naive cells. Clonotypes surpassing 20 RNA copies contained over 97% of effector molecules, versus under 1% in naive cells.

This clonotype showed up many times. Antigen specificity is unknown. MiXCR was run by TCRdb on the PCR reads, yielding one entry per CDR3 protein. In the table there are a few hundred thousand distinct CDR3 sequences, less than 30% of which are singletons. J was trimmed by 1 base and V by 7 bases; bases with no gene match: 8. There are 14 residues in the CDR3. The germline V gene encodes CDR1 GTSNPN and CDR2 SVGIG (reference sequence). The rearrangement uses TRBV30 and TRBJ2-3, with 7 bases matching TRBD2. Sample: naive CD8+ T cells from blood, with Jurkat cell RNA spiked in. Subset denoted: FACS-sorted CD8+CD4-CCR7+CD45RA+ naive T cells. The receptor was derived from a human donor in good health. Some libraries in this study had Jurkat cell RNA spiked in. In nucleotides, the CDR3 is TGTGCCTCAACTAGCCGGGAGGGCACAGATACGCAGTATTTT. Translated: CASTSREGTDTQYF.